This passage covers 14 T cell receptor beta chains from one sample sequenced in a study of cytomegalovirus exposure and HLA in healthy donors (dated by TCRdb to between 2016 and 2019). The library was produced with the immunoSEQ multiplex PCR assay. The multiplex PCR relied on a mix of 60 forward primers for TCR Vbeta segments and 13 reverse primers for TCR Jbeta segments. TCRdb holds this immuneACCESS table with in-frame rearrangements only. Some clones are missing; in checked studies, unresolved V genes explain under half, and the rest has no known cause. The sample has 90,000 to 130,000 clones on record, 60% to 85% of them singletons. The ten biggest clones cover around 1.2% of the sample. Sequencing input: PBMCs. The receptors were sampled from a woman between 25 and 40 years old in good health and CMV-seronegative.

V is TRBV30 and J is TRBJ1-6, with 7 bases identical to TRBD1. Per germline, CDR1 GTSNPN and CDR2 SVGIG (reference sequence). CDR3 length: 15 residues. The ends lost 5 bases at V and 4 bases at J; junction bases unmatched: 8. The CDR3 is CAWASAGQYNSPLHF. CDR3 sequence (DNA): TGTGCCTGGGCCTCCGCGGGACAGTATAATTCACCCCTCCACTTT.

In its sample, this clone was seen once. The chain links TRBV29-1 to TRBJ2-5; TRBD2 aligns across 7 bases. The CDR3 totals 13 residues. The junction had 5 bases not matched to a gene; V was cut back by 4 bases and J by 3 bases. CDR1 SQVTM and CDR2 ANQGSEA come from the germline V gene. The CDR3 is CSVGWGGKETQYF. The CDR3 nucleotides read TGCAGCGTTGGGTGGGGGGGGAAAGAGACCCAGTACTTC.

The chain employs TRBV11-2 and TRBJ2-2; D is unresolved. Germline V lookup: CDR1 SGHAT, CDR2 FQNNGV. Trimming shortened V by 2 bases and J by 6 bases, and 16 bases separated the two germline ends. This CDR3 comprises 16 residues. This CDR3 is CASSLNLGLGAGELFF. CDR3 DNA sequence: TGTGCCAGCAGCTTAAATTTAGGTTTAGGAGCCGGGGAGCTGTTTTTT.

This chain connects TRBV30 to TRBJ1-2; D is perhaps TRBD1 (5 bases). V was cut by 3 bases and J by 6 bases, with 17 bases left in between. The CDR3 spans 14 residues. Per the germline V gene, CDR1 is GTSNPN and CDR2 is SVGIG (reference sequence). The CDR3 sequence: CAWSSGDPENGYTF. CDR3 DNA sequence: TGTGCCTGGAGCTCGGGGGACCCCGAGAATGGCTACACCTTC.

This chain connects TRBV30 to TRBJ2-5; possible D gene TRBD2, 5 bases. The CDR3 extends over 14 amino acids. Looked up from germline, CDR1 is GTSNPN and CDR2 is SVGIG (reference sequence). Trimming removed 0 bases at V and 5 bases at J, with 13 bases between. CDR3 amino acids: CAWSVGPGGETQYF. CDR3 bases: TGTGCCTGGAGTGTAGGGCCAGGAGGCGAGACCCAGTACTTC.

V is TRBV5-1 and J is TRBJ2-4; no clear D. V was shortened by 4 bases and J by 6 bases, with 11 bases between the two germline ends. The length of the CDR3 is 13 residues. CDR1 is SGHRS, CDR2 YFSETQ, per germline. The CDR3 DNA reads as TGCGCCAGCAGCACCACTGATGGAAACATTCAGTACTTC. As protein: CASSTTDGNIQYF.

The gene calls are TRBV5-1 and TRBJ2-5; TRBD2 might be the D (6 bases). Germline CDR1 is SGHRS and CDR2 is YFSETQ. This CDR3 contains 15 residues. Trimming stripped 4 bases from V and 5 bases from J, with 18 bases between. The DNA of the CDR3 is TGCGCCAGCAGCCGTGATGGGAGGACCTTCGAGACCCAGTACTTC. The encoded protein is CASSRDGRTFETQYF.

V and J are TRBV6-5 and TRBJ1-1, with 7 nucleotides matching TRBD1. The ends lost 2 bases at V and 6 bases at J; junction bases unmatched: 6. Germline lookup yields CDR1 MNHEY and CDR2 SVGAGI. This CDR3 has 14 amino acids. The CDR3: CASSYTQGLAEAFF. The CDR3 DNA is TGTGCCAGCAGTTACACACAGGGGTTAGCTGAAGCTTTCTTT.

The chain employs TRBV6-5 and TRBJ1-1, with 8 positions matching TRBD1. CDR1 MNHEY and CDR2 SVGAGI come from the germline V gene. V trimming: 6 bases; J trimming: 0 bases; junction bases outside the gene matches: 6. There are 15 residues in the CDR3. CDR3 DNA sequence: TGTGCCAGCAGAGACAGGGGTGCGATGAACACTGAAGCTTTCTTT. Translated, it gives CASRDRGAMNTEAFF.

There are a few counts of this clone. This same CDR3 is encoded by further DNA sequences in the sample. The chain is built from TRBV29-1 and TRBJ1-2; D is uncertain. Per germline, CDR1 SQVTM and CDR2 ANQGSEA. Deletions cut 1 base from V and 2 bases from J, with 11 bases between. The CDR3 contains 14 residues. CDR3 bases: TGCAGCGTTGAAGGACGCGGATTAAACTATGGCTACACCTTC. Its protein is CSVEGRGLNYGYTF.

V and J are TRBV28 and TRBJ2-5, with 9 bases fitting TRBD1. V trimming: 6 bases; J trimming: 14 bases; junction bases outside the gene matches: 10. This CDR3 spans 12 amino acids. The V gene's germline CDR1 is MDHEN and CDR2 SYDVKM. The CDR3 spells CASSLGQGIAYF. CDR3 bases: TGTGCCAGCAGCCTGGGACAGGGCATAGCATACTTC.

This clone is medium-sized. V and J are TRBV6-4 and TRBJ2-7; 10 bases fit TRBD2. The CDR3 consists of 15 residues. V gave up 3 bases and J gave up 2 bases; unmatched junction bases: 4. Germline V gene sequence: CDR1 MRHNA, CDR2 SNTAGT. CDR3 amino acids: CASSEASGGTYEQYF. The CDR3 DNA reads TGTGCCAGCAGTGAAGCTAGCGGGGGTACCTACGAGCAGTACTTC.

The chain uses TRBV11-2 and TRBJ2-1, with D possibly TRBD2 on 5 matching bases. This CDR3 is 15 amino acids long. The germline V and J ends were trimmed by 2 bases and 1 base, with 9 bases remaining between them. The V gene's germline CDR1 is SGHAT and CDR2 FQNNGV. DNA for the CDR3: TGTGCCAGCAGCTTACTAAGAGGGTCCTACAATGAGCAGTTCTTC. Its protein is CASSLLRGSYNEQFF.

The chain carries TRBV5-4 and TRBJ2-5; 13 positions match TRBD2. The CDR3 sequence is 16 residues long. V lost 4 bases and J lost 1; bases outside the gene matches: 4. Germline lookup yields CDR1 SGHNT and CDR2 YYREEE (reference sequence). This chain's CDR3 is CASSPGTSGIQETQYF. CDR3 sequence (DNA): TGTGCCAGCAGCCCCGGGACTAGCGGGATCCAAGAGACCCAGTACTTC.